The following is a T cell receptor (beta chain) sequence with its context. The antigen is not known. This entry comes from a study of cytomegalovirus exposure and HLA in healthy donors. Study overall: In an earlier analysis, around 100 million unique TCR beta sequences were found from 150 million to 200 million T cells.

The PCR used 60 Vbeta and 13 Jbeta primers. TCRdb's table, derived via immunoSEQ multiplex PCR, lists solely in-frame clones and lacks some. Its clone listing holds approximately 100,000 clones. Points from the study as a whole: In presence/absence analyses, roughly uniform sequencing depth across donors was assumed.

Germline CDR1 and CDR2: MNHEY and SMNVEV (reference sequence). This CDR3 comprises 15 residues. V was trimmed by 5 bases and J by 1 base, leaving 12 bases between them. The sample consisted of PBMCs. The chain has TRBV27 and TRBJ2-1; a weak D match, TRBD2 (6 bases). The TCR comes from a man between 35 and 55 years old in good health and CMV-seronegative. The CDR3 loop reads CASSPEGRSYNEQFF. CDR3 bases: TGTGCCAGCAGTCCCGAAGGGAGGTCCTACAATGAGCAGTTCTTC.